Given below is one T cell receptor (beta chain) in context. Its antigen is currently unknown. These data are taken from a study of cytomegalovirus exposure and HLA in healthy donors. Study overall: Of around 400 genotyped donors, roughly 80% grouped in the Caucasian-associated ancestry cluster.

Study-level findings and limits: Across donors, sequencing depth was assumed by presence/absence analyses to be roughly uniform. There were reportedly fewer N-insertions in an Asian-associated ancestry cluster than the approximately 670-donor mean, in a later analysis. In an earlier analysis, most TCR beta V segments were productive about 90% or about 30% of the time.

PCR was performed using 60 Vbeta and 13 Jbeta primers. The assay was immunoSEQ multiplex PCR, and TCRdb's table has in-frame clones only and misses some. The sample table includes around 53,000 clones. Germline V gives CDR1 MRHNA, CDR2 SNTAGT. The CDR3 extends over 16 amino acids. Trimming took 2 bases from V and 2 from J, leaving 13 bases between them. This chain links TRBV6-4 with TRBJ1-3, with a tentative D call TRBD1 (6 bases). This clonotype originated in a woman younger than 45 in good health and CMV-seropositive. Sequencing was performed on PBMCs. The CDR3, as DNA: TGTGCCAGCAGTGACCCAGACAGGTCCCCTGGAAACACCATATATTTT. Encoded protein: CASSDPDRSPGNTIYF.